This section outlines one TCR beta chain sequence together with its context. Germline lookup yields CDR1 MNHEY and CDR2 SMNVEV (reference sequence). The V and J ends lost 9 bases and 2 bases respectively, with 10 bases between them. CDR3 length equals 12 residues. The data were obtained in a study of T cell changes during pregnancy in multiple sclerosis. Using immunoSEQ multiplex PCR, the repertoire was profiled, and TCRdb retains in-frame clones only, with some absent. The sample lists approximately 40,000 clones; 80% to 95% were seen once. This chain joins TRBV27 and TRBJ1-1; D is perhaps TRBD1 (6 bases). Sequencing used peripheral blood. This receptor was identified in a female donor with multiple sclerosis, enrolled in a pregnancy study. CDR3 bases: TGTGCCAGGGTCAGGGGAAACACTGAAGCTTTCTTT. Translation: CARVRGNTEAFF.